One and the same sample provided the 5 T cell receptor beta chains below, sequenced in a study of T cells in Graves' hyperthyroidism and ophthalmopathy. What was amplified from RNA transcripts were TCR beta CDR3 regions. An initial round of RT-PCR targeting the TCR CDR3 relied on the HTBI primer set. In TCRdb, the multiplex PCR reads were re-called with MiXCR into one record per CDR3 protein. The profile shows about 770,000 distinct CDR3 sequences, 15% to 20% of them singletons. Material for sequencing was blood. These receptors originate from a woman aged 50 to 65 with Graves' hyperthyroidism that later progressed to Graves' ophthalmopathy.

This clonotype has a single count. The junction does not match germline at one end; this may be a read error. The chain combines TRBV5-1 with TRBJ1-5, with unresolved D. The germline CDR1 and CDR2 sequences are SGHRS and YFSETQ. The CDR3 totals 15 residues. This CDR3 is CASSLEPFGNHPQHF. The CDR3 nucleotides are TGCGCCAGCAGCTTGGAACCCTTTGGCAATCATCCCCAGCATTTT.

This clonotype was observed a few times. The chain joins TRBV15 to TRBJ1-5, with a tentative D call TRBD1 (5 bases). Germline values: CDR1 LNHNV, CDR2 YYDKDF (reference sequence). Between the trimmed V and J ends, which lost 5 bases and 5 bases, there was a span of 10 bases. CDR3 length: 13 amino acids. Here the CDR3 reads CATSLRGDQPQHF. The DNA for the CDR3 is TGTGCCACCAGCCTACGGGGCGATCAGCCCCAGCATTTT. The variable domain in full, completed from reference TRBV15 and TRBJ1-5, reads DAMVIQNPRYQVTQFGKPVTLSCSQTLNHNVMYWYQQKSSQAPKLLFHYYDKDFNNEADTPDNFQSRRPNTSFCFLDIRSPGLGDTAMYLCATSLRGDQPQHFGDGTRLSIL.

The chain has TRBV2 and TRBJ1-5; perhaps TRBD1 as D (6 bases). Trimming cost V 2 bases and J 9 bases, with 17 bases left between them. Looked up from germline, CDR1 is SNHLY and CDR2 is FYNNEI. This CDR3 region has 15 residues. The chain's CDR3 is CASSESQAGGWPQHF. Written as DNA, the CDR3 is TGTGCCAGCAGTGAAAGTCAGGCTGGGGGCTGGCCCCAGCATTTT. Full variable domain (rest looked up from reference TRBV2 and TRBJ1-5): EPEVTQTPSHQVTQMGQEVILRCVPISNHLYFYWYRQILGQKVEFLVSFYNNEISEKSEIFDDQFSVERPDGSNFTLKIRSTKLEDSAMYFCASSESQAGGWPQHFGDGTRLSIL.

The V gene is TRBV14, the J gene TRBJ1-4; the D is unclear. CDR3 length: 15 residues. The V gene's germline CDR1 is SGHDN and CDR2 FVKESK. The ends were cut back, 1 base at V and 7 bases at J, with 13 bases in the middle. DNA of the CDR3: TGTGCCAGCAGCCAAGTGGGAGGGTTGCGTGAAAAACTGTTTTTT. Amino acids: CASSQVGGLREKLFF. Based on the CDR3 plus reference TRBV14 and TRBJ1-4, the full variable domain is EAGVTQFPSHSVIEKGQTVTLRCDPISGHDNLYWYRRVMGKEIKFLLHFVKESKQDESGMPNNRFLAERTGGTYSTLKVQPAELEDSGVYFCASSQVGGLREKLFFGSGTQLSVL.

This clonotype turned up a few times. The J gene is TRBJ2-7, the V gene TRBV6-1; the D is unclear. The CDR3 length is 14 residues. The V and J ends lost 1 base and 0 bases respectively, with 7 bases between them. Germline V gives CDR1 MNHNS, CDR2 SASEGT. DNA of the CDR3: TGTGCCAGCAGTGAAGTCGGGTACTCCTACGAGCAGTACTTC. Encoded protein: CASSEVGYSYEQYF.